Each of the 25 T cell receptor beta chains below was sequenced from the same sample in a study of cytomegalovirus exposure and HLA in healthy donors. TCRdb's copy holds only in-frame clones and misses some; the assay was immunoSEQ multiplex PCR. The table has 150,000 to 200,000 clones, 85% seen once. The specimen was PBMCs. Receptors originate from a man aged 18 to 29 in good health and CMV-seropositive.

CDR3 DNA: TGTGCCAGCACCCGCTGGAGGGGGCGCCGGACCGGGGAGCTGTTTTTT. This gives the protein CASTRWRGRRTGELFF. The genes are TRBV7-9 and TRBJ2-2, with a possible D match to TRBD1 (7 bases). CDR3 length: 16 residues. The V end lost 7 bases, the J end lost 5 bases, and 20 bases lay between the germline ends. Per germline, CDR1 SEHNR and CDR2 FQNEAQ (reference sequence).

CDR3 in DNA: TGCAGCGTTGTGGGAGGGACAGGGGCCTACGAGCAGTACTTC. As protein: CSVVGGTGAYEQYF. This rearrangement joins TRBV29-1 to TRBJ2-7; TRBD1 matches 10 bases. The CDR3 runs 14 residues. Germline-derived CDR1 and CDR2 are SQVTM and ANQGSEA. V lost 4 bases to trimming and J lost 2 bases; unmatched junction nucleotides: 5.

V gene TRBV19 combines with J gene TRBJ2-2, with 7 positions matching TRBD2. Per germline, CDR1 LNHDA and CDR2 SQIVND (reference sequence). With V trimmed by 4 bases and J by 4 bases, 15 bases remained unmatched. The CDR3 totals 18 residues. The CDR3 region has the DNA TGTGCCAGTAGTACCTTTACTAGCGCCAGCAGCGGCACCGGGGAGCTGTTTTTT. Encoded protein: CASSTFTSASSGTGELFF.

The chain employs TRBV4-1 and TRBJ2-7, with 8 positions matching TRBD1. This CDR3 contains 15 residues. The germline CDR1 and CDR2 sequences are MGHRA and YSYEKL. V dropped 1 base and J dropped 4; count of bases not matched to a gene: 6. CDR3 residues: CASSQVAGGVYEQYF. The CDR3 DNA reads as TGCGCCAGCAGCCAAGTCGCAGGGGGCGTTTACGAGCAGTACTTC.

The chain links TRBV28 to TRBJ1-2; 10 positions match TRBD1. The germline gives CDR1 MDHEN, CDR2 SYDVKM. This CDR3 has 17 residues. V lost 5 bases to trimming and J lost 4 bases; unmatched junction nucleotides: 13. Here the CDR3 reads CASSPATGGGRIYGYTF. For the CDR3, the DNA is TGTGCCAGCAGTCCAGCGACAGGGGGCGGGCGAATCTATGGCTACACCTTC.

Here the CDR3 reads CASSIGERDTQYF. The CDR3 DNA sequence: TGTGCCAGCAGCATCGGAGAACGGGATACGCAGTATTTT. The genes are TRBV11-3 and TRBJ2-3; D not certain. Germline CDR1 is SGHNT and CDR2 is YENEEA. The CDR3 consists of 13 residues. V was pared by 5 bases and J by 6 bases, with 12 bases between.

The chain combines TRBV28 with TRBJ2-2; TRBD2 agrees at 10 bases. Germline loops: CDR1 MDHEN, CDR2 SYDVKM. This CDR3 is built from 16 residues. J gave up 7 bases and V 6 bases, and 11 bases lay outside the gene matches. In DNA form, the CDR3 reads TGTGCCAGCAGCTCCCCGGCTAGCGGGAGTGGCGGGGAGCTGTTTTTT. Translated, it gives CASSSPASGSGGELFF.

Notes on this clone: A junction end diverges from the germline sequence, so it may reflect a read error. The chain uses TRBV28 and TRBJ2-1; a possible D gene is TRBD2 (6 bases). Germline-derived CDR1 and CDR2 are MDHEN and SYDVKM. This CDR3 is built from 16 residues. As DNA, the CDR3 is TGTGCCAGCAGTCTATGGGACTCCCCCCCCGGGAATGAGCAGTTCTTC. Amino acids: CASSLWDSPPGNEQFF.

The genes are TRBV5-1 and TRBJ2-1; 12 nucleotides match TRBD2. Germline V gene data show CDR1 as SGHRS and CDR2 as YFSETQ. The CDR3 length is 18 residues. Germline trimming cut 4 bases from V and 1 base from J; bases unmatched to any gene: 9. CDR3 residues: CASSQSSTSGSSYNEQFF. As DNA, the CDR3 is TGCGCCAGCAGCCAATCCTCGACTAGCGGGAGTTCCTACAATGAGCAGTTCTTC.

The gene calls are TRBV9 and TRBJ2-3, with 7 bases lining up with TRBD2. The germline gives CDR1 SGDLS, CDR2 YYNGEE. Unmatched junction bases numbered 9, after V lost 5 bases and J lost 6 bases. The CDR3 sequence is 14 residues long. For the CDR3, the DNA is TGTGCCAGCAGGGGACGGGAGGAAGAGGATACGCAGTATTTT. It specifies CASRGREEEDTQYF.

This clone was detected once. The gene calls are TRBV7-9 and TRBJ2-1; 10 bases are a match to TRBD2. The CDR3 length is 17 residues. Germline V CDR1 and CDR2: SEHNR, FQNEAQ (reference sequence). The J segment lost 2 bases and the V segment lost 0 bases, leaving 4 bases of the junction unmatched. The CDR3 sequence is CASSLALGLAAYNEQFF. The CDR3 coding sequence is TGTGCCAGCAGCTTAGCCCTAGGACTAGCGGCCTACAATGAGCAGTTCTTC.

The CDR3 spells CASSEGRLLNTEAFF. CDR3 in DNA: TGTGCCAGCAGTGAAGGCAGGCTCTTGAACACTGAAGCTTTCTTT. The chain has TRBV2 and TRBJ1-1; D not certain. CDR3 length: 15 amino acids. Trimming left V 1 base short and J 0 bases short, with 9 bases between. CDR1 and CDR2 from the germline V gene are SNHLY and FYNNEI.

Here the CDR3 reads CASSARDREGLEQYF. In DNA form, the CDR3 reads TGTGCCAGCAGCGCCCGGGACAGGGAGGGACTGGAGCAGTACTTC. The rearrangement links TRBV5-8 to TRBJ2-7; 9 bases map to TRBD1. The CDR3 extends over 15 amino acids. Germline V gives CDR1 SGHTS, CDR2 YDEGEE. After removal of 4 bases from V and 7 bases from J, the junction contained 12 bases not matched to a gene.

The J gene is TRBJ1-5, the V gene TRBV19; 8 nucleotides line up with TRBD1. CDR3 length equals 14 residues. Trimming removed 10 bases from V and 7 bases from J; junction bases left unmatched: 12. Germline-derived CDR1 and CDR2 are LNHDA and SQIVND (reference sequence). In DNA form, the CDR3 reads TGTGCCACCAAAGGGACAGGCCCTCTCCAGCCCCAGCATTTT. It translates to CATKGTGPLQPQHF.

This chain joins TRBV6-1 and TRBJ2-7; D is possibly TRBD2 (6 bases). Between the trimmed V and J ends, which lost 10 bases and 7 bases, there was a span of 11 bases. The CDR3 is 10 residues long. Looked up from germline, CDR1 is MNHNS and CDR2 is SASEGT. CDR3: CATLSGEQYF. The CDR3 nucleotides are TGTGCCACCTTAAGCGGGGAGCAGTACTTC.

The chain is built from TRBV5-1 and TRBJ2-2; possible D gene TRBD2, 5 bases. The CDR3 length is 14 residues. Trimming stripped 1 base from V and 4 bases from J, with 8 bases between. Germline assignment: CDR1 SGHRS and CDR2 YFSETQ. The chain's CDR3 is CASSLSGVTGELFF. The DNA for the CDR3 is TGCGCCAGCAGCTTGTCCGGGGTCACCGGGGAGCTGTTTTTT.

The genes are TRBV11-3 and TRBJ2-2, with 9 bases aligning to TRBD1. The CDR3 consists of 14 residues. The germline V gene has CDR1 SGHNT and CDR2 YENEEA. The ends lost 10 bases at V and 5 bases at J; junction bases unmatched: 8. In DNA, the CDR3 is TGTGCCACCGGGGACAGGGATTATACCGGGGAGCTGTTTTTT. Amino acid sequence: CATGDRDYTGELFF.

V usage is TRBV27 and J usage is TRBJ2-7; a weak D match, TRBD1 (6 bases). The CDR3 length is 13 residues. The germline V gene has CDR1 MNHEY and CDR2 SMNVEV (reference sequence). Trimming left V 3 bases short and J 7 bases short, with 13 bases between. The CDR3 sequence: CASSFVQGEEQYF. The CDR3 DNA is TGTGCCAGCAGTTTCGTACAGGGCGAAGAGCAGTACTTC.

V is TRBV11-2 and J is TRBJ2-7, with TRBD1 matching over 8 bases. The CDR3 has 14 amino acids. After removal of 4 bases from V and 3 bases from J, the junction contained 5 bases not matched to a gene. Germline-derived CDR1 and CDR2 are SGHAT and FQNNGV. DNA for the CDR3: TGTGCCAGCAGCTCCGGGACAGGACACTACGAGCAGTACTTC. Encoded protein: CASSSGTGHYEQYF.

This clone was seen more than once but under ten times. The chain links TRBV19 to TRBJ1-1, with D possibly matching TRBD1 (6 bases). Between the trimmed V and J ends, which lost 10 bases and 3 bases, there was a span of 12 bases. The CDR3 spans 12 residues. CDR1 and CDR2 from the germline V gene are LNHDA and SQIVND (reference sequence). The chain's CDR3 is CATQGLDTEAFF. CDR3 coding DNA: TGTGCCACCCAGGGGTTGGACACTGAAGCTTTCTTT.

The chain employs TRBV9 and TRBJ1-2; a possible D gene is TRBD1 (6 bases). The CDR3 is made up of 18 amino acids. Trimming shortened V by 3 bases and J by 7 bases, and 28 bases separated the two germline ends. Germline assignment: CDR1 SGDLS and CDR2 YYNGEE. The CDR3 spells CASSAGDPGTPSRGGYTF. CDR3 nucleotide sequence: TGTGCCAGCAGCGCCGGAGACCCCGGGACACCCAGCCGCGGTGGCTACACCTTC.

The J gene is TRBJ1-2, the V gene TRBV10-3; 10 nucleotides align to TRBD1. Unmatched junction bases numbered 7, after V lost 5 bases and J lost 4 bases. Germline V gene lookup returns CDR1 ENHRY and CDR2 SYGVKD. The CDR3 runs to 15 residues. The CDR3 spells CAISPGTGDFYGYTF. CDR3 sequence (DNA): TGTGCCATCAGTCCGGGGACAGGGGATTTCTATGGCTACACCTTC.

The chain carries TRBV2 and TRBJ2-4; TRBD2 is a possible D gene (6 bases). The CDR3 has 16 residues. Looked up from germline, CDR1 is SNHLY and CDR2 is FYNNEI. Trimming stripped 6 bases from V and 0 bases from J, with 15 bases between. CDR3: CASSGGRLVAKNIQYF. In DNA form, the CDR3 reads TGTGCCAGCAGCGGGGGACGCCTTGTAGCCAAAAACATTCAGTACTTC. Drawing the rest from reference TRBV2 and TRBJ2-4, the complete variable domain is EPEVTQTPSHQVTQMGQEVILRCVPISNHLYFYWYRQILGQKVEFLVSFYNNEISEKSEIFDDQFSVERPDGSNFTLKIRSTKLEDSAMYFCASSGGRLVAKNIQYFGAGTRLSVL.

This clone has just a few counts. V is TRBV28 and J is TRBJ2-7; the match to TRBD2 covers 9 bases. Unmatched junction bases numbered 11, after V lost 6 bases and J lost 5 bases. The CDR3 is made up of 15 amino acids. In germline, CDR1 is MDHEN, CDR2 SYDVKM. The CDR3 sequence: CASSPRGGGPNEQYF. The CDR3 DNA sequence: TGTGCCAGCAGCCCGCGGGGGGGTGGGCCGAACGAGCAGTACTTC.

This clone has just one count. The chain uses TRBV6-6 and TRBJ2-2, with D unresolved. This CDR3 is 12 amino acids long. Trimming shortened V by 8 bases and J by 8 bases, and 12 bases separated the two germline ends. Germline V gives CDR1 MNHNY, CDR2 SVGAGI (reference sequence). CDR3 region: CASRIAGGELFF. The CDR3 DNA follows: TGTGCCAGCCGCATCGCCGGTGGGGAGCTGTTTTTT.